The 30 T cell receptor beta chains below were found in one sample sequenced in a study of CD8 T cells in Susac syndrome. With random hexamers, roughly 0.5 to 1 ug RNA was reverse transcribed. TCRdb re-called the immunoSEQ multiplex PCR reads through MiXCR, storing one row per CDR3 protein. The table shows some 190,000 distinct CDR3 sequences, with roughly 92% occurring only once. Source material: CD4+ T cells from PBMCs. These receptors all stem from a human donor in good health.

J is TRBJ2-1 and V is TRBV7-2; D might be TRBD1 (6 bases). The CDR3 length is 13 residues. Trimming left V 2 bases short and J 6 bases short, with 8 bases between. CDR1 is SGHTA, CDR2 FQGNSA, per germline. CDR3 region: CASSLQGPNEQFF. The CDR3 nucleotides are TGTGCCAGCAGCTTACAGGGGCCCAATGAGCAGTTCTTC. The full variable domain, in which reference TRBV7-2 and TRBJ2-1 provide the parts outside the CDR3, is GAGVSQSPSNKVTEKGKDVELRCDPISGHTALYWYRQSLGQGLEFLIYFQGNSAPDKSGLPSDRFSAERTGGSVSTLTIQRTQQEDSAVYLCASSLQGPNEQFFGPGTRLTVL.

The J gene is TRBJ2-3, the V gene TRBV5-6, with D unresolved. V was pared by 4 bases and J by 6 bases, with 9 bases between. The CDR3 contains 12 residues. From germline, CDR1 is SGHDT and CDR2 YYEEEE. The CDR3 DNA reads TGTGCCAGCAGCGGCATAGGGGATACGCAGTATTTT. It codes for CASSGIGDTQYF.

The chain recombines TRBV7-9 with TRBJ1-4; TRBD1 matches at 7 bases. Trimming removed 5 bases from V and 8 bases from J; junction bases left unmatched: 5. CDR3 length: 13 amino acids. The germline CDR1 and CDR2 sequences are SEHNR and FQNEAQ (reference sequence). The CDR3 DNA follows: TGTGCCAGCAGCCGGGACAGAACCGAAAAACTGTTTTTT. Translating it yields CASSRDRTEKLFF.

This clonotype appeared a single time. The chain's CDR3 is CASSLKWGLSSGTLRVETQYF. The CDR3 nucleotides read TGTGCCAGCAGCTTAAAGTGGGGCCTGTCTAGCGGGACCCTCCGGGTGGAGACCCAGTACTTC. The chain couples TRBV11-1 to TRBJ2-5; 9 bases fit TRBD2. In germline, CDR1 is SGHAT, CDR2 FQDESV (reference sequence). The J segment lost 5 bases and the V segment lost 2 bases, leaving 24 bases of the junction unmatched. CDR3 length: 21 amino acids. Full variable domain (outside the CDR3, taken from reference TRBV11-1 and TRBJ2-5): EAEVAQSPRYKITEKSQAVAFWCDPISGHATLYWYRQILGQGPELLVQFQDESVVDDSQLPKDRFSAERLKGVDSTLKIQPAELGDSAMYLCASSLKWGLSSGTLRVETQYFGPGTRLLVL.

DNA for the CDR3: TGCGCCAGCAGCCAAGAGCGGGGGACTGAAGCTTTCTTT. It yields the protein CASSQERGTEAFF. V usage is TRBV4-3 and J usage is TRBJ1-1; D possibly corresponds to TRBD1 (5 bases). CDR3 length: 13 amino acids. Germline CDR1 is LGHNA and CDR2 is YSLEER. V dropped 0 bases and J dropped 5 bases, with 7 bases sitting between them.

This clonotype was recorded only once. The chain employs TRBV5-1 and TRBJ2-2; D remains unclear. Germline CDR1 reads SGHRS; CDR2 reads YFSETQ. The CDR3 contains 15 residues. The ends were cut back, 1 base at V and 4 bases at J, with 11 bases in the middle. CDR3 bases: TGCGCCAGCAGCTTGAGCTCTCATCCCACCGGGGAGCTGTTTTTT. Amino acids: CASSLSSHPTGELFF.

V usage is TRBV6-1 and J usage is TRBJ1-6; 9 nucleotides line up with TRBD1. From germline, CDR1 is MNHNS and CDR2 SASEGT. V was pared by 6 bases and J by 2 bases, with 11 bases of the junction left unmatched. This CDR3 comprises 18 residues. The CDR3 sequence: CASSGAPGQGPYNSPLHF. CDR3 DNA: TGTGCCAGCAGCGGGGCCCCGGGACAGGGTCCCTATAATTCACCCCTCCACTTT.

This chain links TRBV19 with TRBJ2-5, with 13 positions matching TRBD2. This CDR3 comprises 18 residues. V was clipped by 8 bases and J by 4 bases; unmatched bases: 16. CDR1 is LNHDA and CDR2 is SQIVND in the germline V gene (reference sequence). CDR3 sequence reads: CASPRGLAGAVRSETQYF. The CDR3 nucleotides are TGTGCCAGTCCACGAGGACTAGCGGGGGCGGTAAGGTCAGAGACCCAGTACTTC.

This clonotype was seen a handful of times. This sequence joins TRBV29-1 and TRBJ2-7, with D possibly matching TRBD1 (6 bases). CDR1 SQVTM and CDR2 ANQGSEA come from the germline V gene. Trimming cost V 6 bases and J 4 bases, with 10 bases left between them. This CDR3 is 11 amino acids long. The DNA of the CDR3 is TGCAGCGTCCTAGGGGGTTACGAGCAGTACTTC. Amino acid sequence: CSVLGGYEQYF.

In its sample, this clonotype was seen a few times. CDR3 in DNA: TGTGCCAGCAGCCAAGTGGCAGGAGTCACCGGGGAGCTGTTTTTT. Its protein is CASSQVAGVTGELFF. The chain joins TRBV4-2 to TRBJ2-2; D unclear. Germline CDR1 reads LGHNA; CDR2 reads YNFKEQ. Trimming cost V 1 base and J 4 bases, with 10 bases left between them. The CDR3 consists of 15 residues.

The CDR3 nucleotides read TGTGCCAGCAGCTTCTCGACTAGCGCCCTCTCCTACAATGAGCAGTTCTTC. Protein product: CASSFSTSALSYNEQFF. The chain uses TRBV5-6 and TRBJ2-1; the match to TRBD2 covers 8 bases. V shed 2 bases and J 0 bases; nucleotides not matched to a gene: 7. This CDR3 has 17 residues. CDR1 SGHDT and CDR2 YYEEEE come from the germline V gene.

The CDR3 reads CASSQQGRNQPQHF. The CDR3 nucleotides are TGTGCCAGCTCGCAACAGGGTCGCAATCAGCCCCAGCATTTT. This sequence joins TRBV18 and TRBJ1-5; weak D call: TRBD1 (6 bases). The germline V gene encodes CDR1 KGHSH and CDR2 LQKENI. Trimming removed 6 bases from V and 2 bases from J, with 11 bases in between. The length of the CDR3 is 14 residues. Based on the CDR3 plus reference TRBV18 and TRBJ1-5, the full variable domain is NAGVMQNPRHLVRRRGQEARLRCSPMKGHSHVYWYRQLPEEGLKFMVYLQKENIIDESGMPKERFSAEFPKEGPSILRIQQVVRGDSAAYFCASSQQGRNQPQHFGDGTRLSIL.

The chain recombines TRBV19 with TRBJ2-7, with D perhaps being TRBD1 or TRBD2 (6 bases each). Germline V gene data show CDR1 as LNHDA and CDR2 as SQIVND (reference sequence). V was trimmed by 1 base and J by 5 bases, leaving 12 bases between them. The CDR3 has 14 residues. CDR3 DNA sequence: TGTGCCAGTAGTATAGGACCCGGGGGCCACGAGCAGTACGTC. It translates to CASSIGPGGHEQYV.

The rearrangement links TRBV5-1 to TRBJ2-2; tentative D call: TRBD1 (6 bases). V was shortened by 7 bases and J by 1 base, with 11 bases between the two germline ends. The CDR3 is 14 amino acids. Germline lookup yields CDR1 SGHRS and CDR2 YFSETQ. CDR3 loop: CASVHRENTGELFF. For the CDR3, the DNA is TGCGCCAGCGTACACAGGGAGAACACCGGGGAGCTGTTTTTT.

The V gene is TRBV6-2 or TRBV6-3, the J gene TRBJ2-5; 12 bases map to TRBD2. The CDR3 length is 14 residues. Germline V CDR1 and CDR2: MNHEY, SVGEGT. With V trimmed by 6 bases and J by 2 bases, 1 base remained unmatched. The CDR3 loop reads CASRTSGGQETQYF. DNA for the CDR3: TGTGCCAGCAGGACTAGCGGGGGACAAGAGACCCAGTACTTC.

The V gene is TRBV2, the J gene TRBJ2-7; the D is unclear. Germline V gene sequence: CDR1 SNHLY, CDR2 FYNNEI. The length of the CDR3 is 16 residues. The V end lost 1 base, the J end lost 0 bases, and 13 bases lay between the germline ends. The CDR3 nucleotides read TGTGCCAGCAGTGAAGTCTATCTAAGAACCTCCTACGAGCAGTACTTC. It encodes CASSEVYLRTSYEQYF.

J is TRBJ2-5 and V is TRBV3-1, with a tentative D call TRBD2 (5 bases). Between the trimmed V and J ends, which lost 0 bases and 6 bases, there was a span of 11 bases. The germline V gene encodes CDR1 LGHDT and CDR2 YNNKEL (reference sequence). The CDR3 is made up of 14 amino acids. For the CDR3, the DNA is TGTGCCAGCAGCCAAGACCCTAGCTCGAAGACCCAGTACTTC. This gives the protein CASSQDPSSKTQYF.

The chain couples TRBV2 to TRBJ2-1, with TRBD1 as a possible D gene (5 bases). Germline V gives CDR1 SNHLY, CDR2 FYNNEI. The ends were cut back, 5 bases at V and 8 bases at J, with 10 bases in the middle. The CDR3 extends over 12 amino acids. CDR3 nucleotides: TGTGCCAGCAGTCTCAGGGTTTATGAGCAGTTCTTC. It is translated as CASSLRVYEQFF.

The gene calls are TRBV25-1 and TRBJ1-6; TRBD1 is a possible D gene (5 bases). The CDR3 has 15 residues. V lost 2 bases to trimming and J lost 6 bases, with 11 bases between them. Germline V gene lookup returns CDR1 MGHDK and CDR2 SYGVNS. In nucleotides, the CDR3 is TGTGCCAGCAGTGAAAGGAGGGGACGTAATTCACCCCTCCACTTT. Translating gives CASSERRGRNSPLHF.

V gene TRBV5-1 combines with J gene TRBJ2-1, with D hard to call. V lost 0 bases to trimming and J lost 1 base, with 8 bases between them. The CDR3 is made up of 15 amino acids. Germline values: CDR1 SGHRS, CDR2 YFSETQ. CDR3 loop: CASSLVAASYNEQFF. In nucleotides, the CDR3 is TGCGCCAGCAGCTTGGTTGCGGCTTCCTACAATGAGCAGTTCTTC.

This clonotype was seen only once. This sequence joins TRBV29-1 and TRBJ2-1, with 7 bases lining up with TRBD2. The CDR3 covers 14 residues. V dropped 7 bases and J dropped 2; count of bases not matched to a gene: 8. CDR1 is SQVTM, CDR2 ANQGSEA, per germline. CDR3 sequence (DNA): TGCAGCGGCGGCGGACTAGGACCCTACAATGAGCAGTTCTTC. Residues: CSGGGLGPYNEQFF.

There are a few counts of this clonotype. The V gene is TRBV4-1, the J gene TRBJ1-2; no clear D. Germline CDR1 is MGHRA and CDR2 is YSYEKL. CDR3 length equals 14 residues. V lost 1 base and J 6 bases, leaving 12 bases between the germline ends. CDR3 bases: TGCGCCAGCAGCCAAGCGGGGAGCGGGAATGGCTACACCTTC. This codes for CASSQAGSGNGYTF.

This clonotype appeared a single time. The chain couples TRBV5-1 to TRBJ2-1; TRBD2 aligns across 10 bases. The V and J ends lost 1 base and 0 bases, in that order; junction bases with no gene match: 7. The germline gives CDR1 SGHRS, CDR2 YFSETQ. This CDR3 contains 18 residues. The CDR3 nucleotides are TGCGCCAGCAGCTTGAGGCTAGCGGGGGTCGTCTCCTACAATGAGCAGTTCTTC. As protein: CASSLRLAGVVSYNEQFF. Variable domain in full (rest from reference TRBV5-1 and TRBJ2-1): KAGVTQTPRYLIKTRGQQVTLSCSPISGHRSVSWYQQTPGQGLQFLFEYFSETQRNKGNFPGRFSGRQFSNSRSEMNVSTLELGDSALYLCASSLRLAGVVSYNEQFFGPGTRLTVL.

The gene calls are TRBV7-3 and TRBJ2-4; 8 nucleotides align to TRBD1. This CDR3 spans 14 amino acids. The germline V gene encodes CDR1 SGHTA and CDR2 FQGTGA. With 4 bases clipped from V and 10 bases from J, the junction kept 9 bases outside the gene matches. The CDR3 loop is CASSSGQGPTIQYF. CDR3 sequence (DNA): TGTGCCAGCAGCTCCGGACAGGGTCCGACGATTCAGTACTTC.

The chain employs TRBV3-1 and TRBJ2-7; a possible D gene is TRBD2 (6 bases). Between the trimmed V and J ends, which lost 5 bases and 6 bases, there was a span of 20 bases. The CDR3 runs to 15 residues. Germline-derived CDR1 and CDR2 are LGHDT and YNNKEL (reference sequence). As DNA, the CDR3 is TGTGCCAGCAGCTCTCGGGACTCCCGTTCCGGCGAGCAGTACGTC. Translation gives CASSSRDSRSGEQYV.

This CDR3 is CATSVREGTEAFF. In nucleotides, the CDR3 is TGTGCCACCAGCGTGAGGGAGGGGACTGAAGCTTTCTTT. J is TRBJ1-1 and V is TRBV15; maybe TRBD1 (5 bases). Trimming pared 5 bases from V and 5 bases from J, leaving 12 bases between. The germline V gene has CDR1 LNHNV and CDR2 YYDKDF (reference sequence). The CDR3 contains 13 residues.

The genes are TRBV6-2 or TRBV6-3 and TRBJ2-3; D gene unclear. Trimming shortened V by 5 bases and J by 2 bases, and 8 bases separated the two germline ends. CDR3 length equals 13 residues. Germline V lookup: CDR1 MNHEY, CDR2 SVGEGT. CDR3 in DNA: TGTGCCAGCAGTCGACTCGACACAGATACGCAGTATTTT. Protein sequence: CASSRLDTDTQYF.

The J gene is TRBJ2-1, the V gene TRBV6-2 or TRBV6-3, with 13 bases identical to TRBD2. The V and J ends lost 4 bases and 6 bases, in that order; junction bases with no gene match: 3. This CDR3 comprises 15 residues. Germline V CDR1 and CDR2: MNHEY, SVGEGT. The CDR3: CASSLTSGGFNEQFF. The CDR3, as DNA: TGTGCCAGCAGTTTGACTAGCGGGGGGTTCAATGAGCAGTTCTTC.

V and J are TRBV7-9 and TRBJ2-7; D is ambiguous. Germline values: CDR1 SEHNR, CDR2 FQNEAQ (reference sequence). This CDR3 comprises 14 residues. Trimming pared 5 bases from V and 0 bases from J, leaving 11 bases between. The DNA of the CDR3 is TGTGCCAGCAGCGGCGTATTGAGCTCCTACGAGCAGTACTTC. This codes for CASSGVLSSYEQYF. The full variable domain, rest sourced from reference TRBV7-9 and TRBJ2-7, is DTGVSQNPRHKITKRGQNVTFRCDPISEHNRLYWYRQTLGQGPEFLTYFQNEAQLEKSRLLSDRFSAERPKGSFSTLEIQRTEQGDSAMYLCASSGVLSSYEQYFGPGTRLTVT.

J is TRBJ1-1 and V is TRBV5-1, with a weak D call TRBD1 (6 bases). This CDR3 is built from 16 residues. V was trimmed by 0 bases and J by 5 bases, leaving 17 bases between them. Germline CDR1 SGHRS, CDR2 YFSETQ. CDR3 coding DNA: TGCGCCAGCAGCTTGGTACCCACAGGGCCGGGGACTGAAGCTTTCTTT. It yields the protein CASSLVPTGPGTEAFF.